The 6 T cell receptor beta chains given below trace back to one sample, sequenced in a study of identical twins. MiXCR was run by TCRdb on the 5' RACE reads, yielding one entry per CDR3 protein. The sample carries approximately 680,000 distinct CDR3 sequences, about 7.1% recorded once. These records were also assigned to another study, of yellow fever vaccine responses in identical twins.

The source material was PBMCs. The receptors here all came from a woman aged 18-35 years in good health.

The V call is TRBV29-1, the J call TRBJ1-4; tentative D call: TRBD1 (6 bases). CDR1 is SQVTM and CDR2 is ANQGSEA in the germline V gene. V was trimmed by 7 bases and J by 8 bases, leaving 14 bases between them. CDR3 length equals 12 residues. Here the CDR3 reads CSAQGSGEKLFF. In nucleotides, the CDR3 is TGCAGCGCTCAGGGGTCTGGGGAAAAACTGTTTTTT. Filled out from reference TRBV29-1 and TRBJ1-4, the complete variable domain reads SAVISQKPSRDICQRGTSLTIQCQVDSQVTMMFWYRQQPGQSLTLIATANQGSEATYESGFVIDKFPISRPNLTFSTLTVSNMSPEDSSIYLCSAQGSGEKLFFGSGTQLSVL.

This clonotype was observed a few times. The CDR3 loop reads CASSLSVAVRETQYF. The CDR3 DNA reads TGTGCCAGCAGTTTATCGGTCGCGGTTAGAGAGACCCAGTACTTC. V usage is TRBV27 and J usage is TRBJ2-5; D unresolved. The germline V and J ends were trimmed by 0 bases and 4 bases, with 12 bases remaining between them. CDR3 length equals 15 residues. Germline V lookup: CDR1 MNHEY, CDR2 SMNVEV (reference sequence).

As regards this clonotype: Its ends do not fully match the called genes, so a read error is possible. The rearrangement joins TRBV20-1 to TRBJ2-1; 8 bases match TRBD2. CDR1 DFQATT and CDR2 SNEGSKA come from the germline V gene (reference sequence). The CDR3 spans 15 residues. The CDR3 DNA reads as TGCAGTGCTAGAGAGAGCGGGAGTACCTACAATAAGCAGTTCTTC. This sequence encodes CSARESGSTYNKQFF.

This clonotype was seen repeatedly, ten times or more. The chain links TRBV7-6 to TRBJ2-1; TRBD1 matches at 7 bases. Germline lookup yields CDR1 SGHVS and CDR2 FNYEAQ. The CDR3 is 13 residues long. Trimming cost V 1 base and J 10 bases; bases outside gene matches: 4. CDR3 loop: CASSLELDREQFF. The DNA for the CDR3 is TGTGCCAGCAGCTTAGAACTGGACAGGGAGCAGTTCTTC. Drawing the rest from reference TRBV7-6 and TRBJ2-1, the complete variable domain is GAGVSQSPRYKVTKRGQDVALRCDPISGHVSLYWYRQALGQGPEFLTYFNYEAQQDKSGLPNDRFSAERPEGSISTLTIQRTEQRDSAMYRCASSLELDREQFFGPGTRLTVL.

The genes are TRBV6-1 and TRBJ2-3; 7 bases match TRBD2. Germline CDR1 MNHNS, CDR2 SASEGT. The CDR3 is 16 residues long. V shed 3 bases and J 0 bases; nucleotides not matched to a gene: 6. The CDR3 DNA is TGTGCCAGCAGTGAGTGGCCGGGACTAAGCACAGATACGCAGTATTTT. Protein product: CASSEWPGLSTDTQYF.

The chain is built from TRBV5-4 and TRBJ2-2; TRBD1 might be the D (6 bases). CDR3 size: 16 residues. V lost 3 bases to trimming and J lost 1 base, with 13 bases between them. Germline V gene sequence: CDR1 SGHNT, CDR2 YYREEE (reference sequence). Here the CDR3 DNA reads TGTGCCAGCAGCTCCTCGGCAGGGGTGAACACCGGGGAGCTGTTTTTT. Amino acid sequence: CASSSSAGVNTGELFF.